This T cell receptor beta chain was sequenced for a study of T cell repertoires in cytomegalovirus infection. Study as a whole: In the study, CMV epitopes included recently identified HLA-C-restricted and well-studied HLA-B-restricted ones.

TCRdb itself ran the reads through MiXCR, one entry per CDR3 protein. In the table there are fewer than 900,000 distinct CDR3 sequences, roughly 29% of which are singletons. Study-wide findings and caveats: There were carriers of CMV plus the relevant HLA, and cumulative public TCR beta family frequency identified them.

The CDR3 totals 14 residues. Germline CDR1 SGHTS, CDR2 YDEGEE. The J segment lost 0 bases and the V segment lost 4 bases, leaving 3 bases of the junction unmatched. A remark on this clonotype: No antigen is known for it.

This specimen consisted of cultured CD8+ T cells from PBMCs, obtained from culture after CMV antigen stimulation. This chain uses TRBV5-8 with TRBJ1-2; 7 nucleotides match TRBD1. The TCR sequence derives from a human donor in good health (CMV status not recorded). Some clones in this sample may be carry-over from other donors' samples. The chain's CDR3 is CASSPGTANYGYTF. The CDR3 DNA follows: TGTGCCAGCAGCCCCGGGACAGCTAACTATGGCTACACCTTC.